The present entry profiles one T cell receptor beta chain with its context. The sample comes from a study of blood T cell repertoires in COVID-19. For the study at large: The study drew acute and convalescent COVID-19 samples from the United States, Italy and Spain. PBMCs, B-cell-depleted T cells, or T cells were the source of the cDNA or gDNA that made up the material.

The protocol was immunoSEQ multiplex PCR, while the TCRdb copy is restricted to in-frame clones and leaves out a portion. Of fewer than 40,000 clones listed, around 80% are singletons. Trimming took off 1 base at V and 4 bases at J, with 8 bases between the two ends. Germline values: CDR1 SGHRS, CDR2 YFSETQ. The CDR3 covers 14 residues. The chain is built from TRBV5-1 and TRBJ2-2, with a tentative D call TRBD1 (6 bases). The source material was peripheral blood. The receptor comes from a man aged 55 to 70 with acute or convalescent COVID-19. CDR3: CASSLTGLTGELFF. Here the CDR3 DNA reads TGCGCCAGCAGCTTGACAGGGCTCACCGGGGAGCTGTTTTTT.